Included here is one T cell receptor beta chain sequence, with context. Its antigen is not yet known. No per-base quality is available; no much larger clone lies one base away. This sample is part of a study of blood T cells in healthy people across ages (dated by TCRdb to between 2015 and 2016). With respect to the entire study: In model experiments, roughly one uniquely barcoded TCR beta cDNA molecule per two T cells was captured by template switching. Using deep sequencing normalized with unique cDNA molecular identifiers, the study measured how TCR beta repertoire diversity changes with age. Donors were grouped into four age groups: young (average roughly 17 years), middle-aged (39), aged (approximately 67) and long-lived (just over 80). To avoid experimental bias, donors of different ages were spread randomly across the sequencing lanes. Using the same blood draw, the study looked at two additional independent replicas of 1 million unique cDNA reads for two donors, one aged 18 to 30 and the other aged 80 or older.

General conclusions and limits of the study: Observed TCR beta diversity correlated strongly with the percentage of naive T cells measured by flow cytometry. Bulk unsorted PBMC profiling prevented conclusive comparison of naive and antigen-experienced compartments. The long-lived group showed more naive CD4+ T cells, fewer expanded clones and increased TCR diversity than the aged group, suggesting age selection. As age increased, observed TCR beta diversity per million T cells dropped in a roughly linear way, and a significant reduction was already evident by age 40. Estimates of total diversity based on one million sequenced T cells were regarded as lower bounds and as underestimates. Because donor CMV infection status was unknown, age-related changes in expanded clonotypes were potentially confounded.

The donors were some 39 Caucasian individuals from Russia, aged 6 to 90 years, who were systemically healthy. Approximately 9.7 milliliters of peripheral blood were drawn from each donor into EDTA-treated Vacutainer tubes. Ficoll-Paque density-gradient centrifugation was used to isolate PBMCs, with at least 6 million per sample. Total RNA, at least 6 micrograms per sample, was extracted from PBMCs with Trizol reagent. For every donor, an aliquot of PBMCs went through flow cytometry to measure the percentages of naive CD45RAhigh/CD27high T cells. Library preparation employed 5' RACE. Sequencing was carried out with an Illumina HiSeq 2500. A second roughly 7 to 11 cycle PCR used a sample-barcoded 5' primer and a J-beta primer mix. A template-switch 5' adaptor carrying 12 random nucleotides introduced a unique molecular identifier onto each TCR beta cDNA molecule. Each sample yielded at least 2.5 million CDR3-containing paired-end reads. First-strand cDNA synthesis was performed from all RNA using the Mint cDNA synthesis kit, with priming by a TRBC-specific oligonucleotide. After uracil-DNA glycosylase treatment, a first 18-cycle PCR used universal primers M1SS and BC2_uni_R on all cDNA. The original pipeline was this. For normalization, 1 million high-quality reads were randomly selected from each sample, with every read carrying a distinct molecular identifier. Reads sharing molecular identifiers were discarded rather than binned into consensus sequences. MiTCR, with a Q25 quality threshold and the strictest error-elimination algorithm, was used for CDR3 identification, clonotype clustering and error correction. A nonparametric unseen species model with Euler transformation was used to estimate a lower bound on total TCR beta diversity. TCRdb applied fastp at Q25 and MiXCR to the public reads, then kept only in-frame beta chains. For every CDR3 protein sequence, its rows merge into one entry that carries the most common genes and DNA. The V and J calls follow TCRdb's processing rather than the paper's. For this sample the table gives roughly 570,000 distinct CDR3 sequences, of which approximately 27% were detected only once. The ten largest clones capture roughly 18% of the sample.

The sequencing input was blood. The receptor comes from a woman in her 70s in good health.

At the DNA level, the sequence is TGCAGCGTGGGGGAATCCTACGAGCAGTACTTC. It codes for CSVGESYEQYF. Recombination linked TRBV29-1 to TRBJ2-7; the D call is possibly TRBD1 or TRBD2, each sharing 5 bases. The germline V gene gives CDR1 as SQVTM and CDR2 as ANQGSEA. The trim is 6 bases for V and 1 base for J, with a gap of 7 bases between the germline ends. The CDR3 contains 11 residues, cysteine and phenylalanine counted. The CDR3 DNA has 33 bases and is translated from base 1.